The 25 T cell receptor beta chains below were found in one sample sequenced in a study of control samples from healthy donors and cancer patients. Sequenced by immunoSEQ multiplex PCR; TCRdb stores in-frame clones only, minus some. The sample shows approximately 150,000 clones, 70% to 90% of them seen only once. Specimen: blood. Receptor source: a man between 18 and 29 years old in good health.

This sequence joins TRBV3-1 (or the pseudogene TRBV3-2) and TRBJ2-7; tentative D call: TRBD2 (5 bases). The ends were cut back, 5 bases at V and 1 base at J, with 12 bases in the middle. Per the germline V gene, CDR1 is LGHDT and CDR2 is YNNKEL (reference sequence). This CDR3 has 14 amino acids. CDR3 region: CASSMVGGSYEQYF. As DNA, the CDR3 is TGTGCCAGCAGCATGGTTGGCGGGTCCTACGAGCAGTACTTC.

The chain employs TRBV5-4 and TRBJ2-3, with 9 bases lining up with TRBD2. Germline values: CDR1 SGHNT, CDR2 YYREEE (reference sequence). V lost 2 bases to trimming and J lost 2 bases; unmatched junction nucleotides: 3. CDR3 size: 15 residues. CDR3 in amino acids: CASSLAGGFTDTQYF. CDR3 DNA: TGTGCCAGCAGCTTAGCGGGGGGCTTCACAGATACGCAGTATTTT.

This chain joins TRBV24-1 and TRBJ2-7; 8 positions match TRBD1. V shed 6 bases, J shed 6 bases, and the junction held 6 bases outside the gene matches. The CDR3 has 13 amino acids. Per germline, CDR1 KGHDR and CDR2 SFDVKD. The CDR3 DNA sequence: TGTGCCACCAGTCCGAGAACAGGGGGCGAGCAGTACTTC. It yields the protein CATSPRTGGEQYF.

This clone came up a few times. The chain is built from TRBV4-2 and TRBJ2-7; D perhaps matches TRBD1 (5 bases). V was pared by 0 bases and J by 2 bases, with 17 bases between. This CDR3 spans 17 amino acids. Per the germline V gene, CDR1 is LGHNA and CDR2 is YNFKEQ. The CDR3 DNA reads as TGTGCCAGCAGCCAAGAAGTGGTCGGTTCAGGGACCTACGAGCAGTACTTC. This codes for CASSQEVVGSGTYEQYF.

This chain joins TRBV27 and TRBJ1-5, with D uncertain. The germline CDR1 and CDR2 sequences are MNHEY and SMNVEV (reference sequence). With 6 bases removed from V and 2 bases from J, the gap between germline ends came to 8 bases. The CDR3 is 13 residues long. CDR3: CASSPRGNQPQHF. The CDR3 DNA reads as TGTGCCAGCAGCCCAAGGGGCAATCAGCCCCAGCATTTT.

J is TRBJ1-6 and V is TRBV28, with TRBD1 identical over 7 bases. This CDR3 comprises 17 residues. V dropped 6 bases and J dropped 4; count of bases not matched to a gene: 12. Germline lookup yields CDR1 MDHEN and CDR2 SYDVKM. In DNA form, the CDR3 reads TGTGCCAGCAGCCCAGGGGACAGCCGATCGTATAATTCACCCCTCCACTTT. Encoded protein: CASSPGDSRSYNSPLHF.

DNA of the CDR3: TGTGCCAGTAGTATGGGGACCAAGACGACAATGAATGAGCAGTTCTTC. This translates into CASSMGTKTTMNEQFF. The V call is TRBV19, the J call TRBJ2-1; the D gene could be TRBD1 or TRBD2 (5 bases each). The V gene lost 3 bases and the J gene lost 7 bases, with 19 bases spanning the gap. In germline, CDR1 is LNHDA, CDR2 SQIVND (reference sequence). CDR3 length: 16 residues. Full variable domain (remainder filled in from reference TRBV19 and TRBJ2-1): DGGITQSPKYLFRKEGQNVTLSCEQNLNHDAMYWYRQDPGQGLRLIYYSQIVNDFQKGDIAEGYSVSREKKESFPLTVTSAQKNPTAFYLCASSMGTKTTMNEQFFGPGTRLTVL.

The V call is TRBV19, the J call TRBJ1-5; the D is unclear. Trimming left V 5 bases short and J 0 bases short, with 8 bases between. CDR1 is LNHDA and CDR2 is SQIVND in the germline V gene (reference sequence). The CDR3 is 14 amino acids. The CDR3 sequence is CASSSPNSNQPQHF. CDR3 DNA sequence: TGTGCCAGTAGTTCCCCCAATAGCAATCAGCCCCAGCATTTT.

The rearrangement links TRBV5-5 to TRBJ2-7; 9 nucleotides line up with TRBD2. CDR1 and CDR2 from the germline V gene are SGHKS and YYEKEE (reference sequence). The CDR3 is 13 amino acids. V shed 7 bases and J 5 bases; nucleotides not matched to a gene: 7. In DNA form, the CDR3 reads TGTGCCAGCCTGCTGCGGGGGGGCGACGAGCAGTACTTC. This translates into CASLLRGGDEQYF.

The V gene is TRBV3-1 (or the pseudogene TRBV3-2), the J gene TRBJ2-3; D gene unclear. V gave up 4 bases and J gave up 3 bases, with 11 bases separating them. The germline V gene has CDR1 LGHDT and CDR2 YNNKEL (reference sequence). The CDR3 spans 14 residues. As DNA, the CDR3 is TGTGCCAGCAGCCGCTGGACCGCTACAGATACGCAGTATTTT. Translated, it gives CASSRWTATDTQYF.

This clone appeared a single time. The V and J genes are TRBV12-3 or TRBV12-4 and TRBJ1-4; D unresolved. V was clipped by 3 bases and J by 7 bases, with 9 bases between them. This CDR3 comprises 13 residues. The CDR3 DNA follows: TGTGCCAGCAGTTTCCGAGGGTTTGAAAAACTGTTTTTT. It codes for CASSFRGFEKLFF.

The V call is TRBV2, the J call TRBJ1-1; D not certain. Deletions cut 7 bases from V and 3 bases from J, with 12 bases between. Per the germline V gene, CDR1 is SNHLY and CDR2 is FYNNEI. This CDR3 is built from 13 residues. The CDR3 coding sequence is TGTGCCAGCATGAGATCATTTTACACTGAAGCTTTCTTT. Amino acids: CASMRSFYTEAFF. The full variable domain, rest sourced from reference TRBV2 and TRBJ1-1, is EPEVTQTPSHQVTQMGQEVILRCVPISNHLYFYWYRQILGQKVEFLVSFYNNEISEKSEIFDDQFSVERPDGSNFTLKIRSTKLEDSAMYFCASMRSFYTEAFFGQGTRLTVV.

The chain has TRBV28 and TRBJ2-3; 8 positions agree with TRBD2. Trimming cost V 8 bases and J 5 bases; bases outside gene matches: 12. CDR1 is MDHEN, CDR2 SYDVKM, per germline. The CDR3 loop spans 15 amino acids. The CDR3 loop is CASYSGGPNGDTQYF. DNA of the CDR3: TGTGCCAGCTATTCGGGGGGGCCTAATGGAGATACGCAGTATTTT. Drawing the rest from reference TRBV28 and TRBJ2-3, the complete variable domain is DVKVTQSSRYLVKRTGEKVFLECVQDMDHENMFWYRQDPGLGLRLIYFSYDVKMKEKGDIPEGYSVSREKKERFSLILESASTNQTSMYLCASYSGGPNGDTQYFGPGTRLTVL.

The J gene is TRBJ1-3, the V gene TRBV28; D is perhaps TRBD1 (5 bases). Trimming removed 8 bases at V and 3 bases at J, with 8 bases between. Looked up from germline, CDR1 is MDHEN and CDR2 is SYDVKM. The CDR3 covers 12 residues. CDR3 nucleotides: TGTGCCAGCCAGGGAGGTGGAAACACCATATATTTT. Translating it yields CASQGGGNTIYF.

The CDR3 DNA reads TGTGCCACCAGTGACAATGACAGCGGCCCTAGCACAGATACGCAGTATTTT. Its translation: CATSDNDSGPSTDTQYF. The chain combines TRBV24-1 with TRBJ2-3; either TRBD1 or TRBD2 may supply D (5 bases each). This CDR3 has 17 residues. The ends were cut back, 4 bases at V and 0 bases at J, with 16 bases in the middle. From germline, CDR1 is KGHDR and CDR2 SFDVKD.

The chain employs TRBV6-6 and TRBJ2-3; 11 bases are a match to TRBD1. The V and J ends lost 6 bases and 4 bases, in that order; junction bases with no gene match: 6. Per germline, CDR1 MNHNY and CDR2 SVGAGI (reference sequence). The CDR3 has 15 residues. This chain's CDR3 is CASSYGQGASDTQYF. The CDR3 region has the DNA TGTGCCAGCAGCTATGGACAGGGGGCGTCAGATACGCAGTATTTT.

CDR3 nucleotides: TGTGCCAGCAGCGGCCTAAGAGAGACCCAGTACTTC. It translates to CASSGLRETQYF. V gene TRBV6-2 or TRBV6-3 combines with J gene TRBJ2-5, with no clear D. Trimming took 6 bases from V and 4 from J, leaving 9 bases between them. CDR3 length equals 12 residues. Germline assignment: CDR1 MNHEY and CDR2 SVGEGT.

This chain uses TRBV7-5 with TRBJ1-2; the table's D call TRBD1 went unverified against the DNA. TRBV7-5 is designated a pseudogene. The length of the CDR3 is 15 residues. As DNA, the CDR3 is TGTGCCAGAAGCGTGAGGACAGGGGCCAACTATGGCTACACCTTC. Its protein is CARSVRTGANYGYTF.

The CDR3 loop is CSASRTGVETQYF. The CDR3 region has the DNA TGCAGTGCTAGTCGCACCGGGGTAGAGACCCAGTACTTC. V usage is TRBV20-1 and J usage is TRBJ2-5; perhaps TRBD2 as D (5 bases). Germline V gene sequence: CDR1 DFQATT, CDR2 SNEGSKA (reference sequence). V lost 3 bases and J lost 4, with 12 bases in between. The CDR3 has 13 amino acids.

V and J are TRBV11-2 and TRBJ1-3; no firm D call. Trimming removed 3 bases at V and 0 bases at J, with 9 bases between. The CDR3 spans 15 residues. Germline V gene sequence: CDR1 SGHAT, CDR2 FQNNGV. The DNA of the CDR3 is TGTGCCAGCAGCTTGTCACTGAGCTCTGGAAACACCATATATTTT. Translating it yields CASSLSLSSGNTIYF.

The V call is TRBV6-2 or TRBV6-3, the J call TRBJ1-2; TRBD1 aligns across 12 bases. Germline V gene data show CDR1 as MNHEY and CDR2 as SVGEGT. The junction had 8 bases not matched to a gene; V was cut back by 4 bases and J by 5 bases. This CDR3 comprises 16 residues. The CDR3 sequence: CASSSSWGQGAYGYTF. In nucleotides, the CDR3 is TGTGCCAGCAGTTCCTCATGGGGACAGGGGGCATATGGCTACACCTTC.

The V gene is TRBV30, the J gene TRBJ1-4; TRBD1 aligns across 10 bases. Germline CDR1 reads GTSNPN; CDR2 reads SVGIG (reference sequence). Trimming took 3 bases from V and 5 from J; bases not matched to a gene: 6. The CDR3 totals 15 residues. The CDR3 coding sequence is TGTGCCTGGAGGCCAGGGGACAGGGGAAATGAAAAACTGTTTTTT. Translating it yields CAWRPGDRGNEKLFF.

The chain has TRBV19 and TRBJ2-7; 11 bases line up with TRBD1. CDR3 length: 14 amino acids. J gave up 3 bases and V 5 bases, and 3 bases lay outside the gene matches. The germline V gene has CDR1 LNHDA and CDR2 SQIVND (reference sequence). The CDR3 reads CASSPGQGDYEQYF. In DNA form, the CDR3 reads TGTGCCAGTAGTCCGGGACAGGGGGACTACGAGCAGTACTTC.

The rearrangement joins TRBV4-3 to TRBJ2-2; D unclear. V was pared by 2 bases and J by 1 base, with 11 bases between. Germline loops: CDR1 LGHNA, CDR2 YSLEER. The CDR3 length is 16 residues. The CDR3 nucleotides read TGCGCCAGCAGCCAACCCCAGGACGGGAACACCGGGGAGCTGTTTTTT. As protein: CASSQPQDGNTGELFF.

The genes are TRBV5-4 and TRBJ1-1, with 9 bases that match TRBD1. J lost 2 bases, V lost 4 bases, and 3 bases had no gene match. CDR3 length: 14 amino acids. In germline, CDR1 is SGHNT, CDR2 YYREEE (reference sequence). CDR3 loop: CASSPGQGNTEAFF. CDR3 nucleotide sequence: TGTGCCAGCAGCCCGGGACAGGGTAACACTGAAGCTTTCTTT.